The rows below give T cell receptor beta chains drawn from one sample of a study of blood T cell repertoires in COVID-19. Sequenced by immunoSEQ multiplex PCR; TCRdb stores in-frame clones only, minus some. The repertoire includes over 120,000 clones, about 87% of them detected once, and roughly 35% sits in the top ten. The sequenced material came from peripheral blood. The receptors stem from a man in his fifties who had recovered from COVID-19. The CDR3 runs from the conserved cysteine through the conserved F or W. D genes are given only for firm matches. Rows give clone size only sometimes, using once, few, many, or a class for an expanded clone.

J gene	clone size	D gene	V gene	CDR3 DNA	CDR3 protein
TRBJ1-1	once	NA	TRBV6-6	TGTGCCAGCAGTCTGGGAGGGGGGACCACTGAAGCTTTCTTT	CASSLGGGTTEAFF
TRBJ1-6	NA	NA	TRBV3-1/TRBV3-2	TGTGCCAGCAGCCAAGGTCCGAGGGCCAATTCACCCCTCCACTTT	CASSQGPRANSPLHF
TRBJ2-1	NA	NA	TRBV4-1	TGCGCCAGCAGCCAAGATCTTAACGAGGGCCACAATGAGCAGTTCTTC	CASSQDLNEGHNEQFF
TRBJ1-5	NA	NA	TRBV6-5	TGTGCCAGCAGTTATTTAGGGGGTCAGCCCCAGCATTTT	CASSYLGGQPQHF
TRBJ2-5	NA	NA	TRBV30	TGTGCCTGGAGTGGCCTGGGGGGATACCCTTTAGGGGAGACCCAGTACTTC	CAWSGLGGYPLGETQYF
TRBJ1-4	NA	NA	TRBV19	TGTGCCAGTAGTGCCCAGCAGGGGACCACTAATGAAAAACTGTTTTTT	CASSAQQGTTNEKLFF
TRBJ2-7	NA	NA	TRBV6-5	TGTGCCAGCAGTTTTGTGAGTTCCTATATTGTCTACGAGCAGTACTTC	CASSFVSSYIVYEQYF
TRBJ2-7	NA	NA	TRBV7-3	TGTGCCAGCAGCTTAGGCAGGGAATACGAGCAGTACTTC	CASSLGREYEQYF
TRBJ1-1	NA	TRBD1	TRBV19	TGTGCCAGTAGTACCCCGGGACAGGGGAGGTTGAACACTGAAGCTTTCTTT	CASSTPGQGRLNTEAFF
TRBJ1-2	NA	NA	TRBV11-3	TGTGCCAGCAGCTTAACGGGATCAAACGGCTACACCTTC	CASSLTGSNGYTF
TRBJ1-1	NA	NA	TRBV4-1	TGCGCCAGCAGCCAAGATGTCCAGGGGCGGACTGAAGCTTTCTTT	CASSQDVQGRTEAFF
TRBJ1-2	NA	NA	TRBV5-4	TGTGCCAGCAGCTTGTTTGCCGGGTCTGGCTACACCTTC	CASSLFAGSGYTF
TRBJ1-2	NA	TRBD1	TRBV5-4	TGTGCCAGCAGCTCAATTAGGGACAGAGGGTATGGCTACACCTTC	CASSSIRDRGYGYTF
TRBJ1-6	few	NA	TRBV3-1/TRBV3-2	TGTGCCAGCAGCCAACGGGACTTTAATTCACCCCTCCACTTT	CASSQRDFNSPLHF
TRBJ1-3	NA	NA	TRBV6-5	TGTGCCAGCAGTTACGCGACAGAGACTGGAAACACCATATATTTT	CASSYATETGNTIYF
TRBJ1-4	NA	NA	TRBV7-2	TGTGCCAGCAGCGCCCCTGACAAAAAACTGTTTTTT	CASSAPDKKLFF
TRBJ1-2	NA	NA	TRBV25-1	TGTGCCAGCAGTGAGAGGGATTACTATGGCTACACCTTC	CASSERDYYGYTF
TRBJ1-5	NA	TRBD1	TRBV19	TGTGCCAGTAGTATCCGGACAGGGTATAATCAGCCCCAGCATTTT	CASSIRTGYNQPQHF
TRBJ1-2	NA	NA	TRBV21-1	TGTGCCAGCAGGAACCCCATCGCGGGACAGCCCGTTGGTCGGGGCTACACCTTC	CASRNPIAGQPVGRGYTF
TRBJ2-1	NA	TRBD1	TRBV19	TGTGCCAGCTGCGGACAGGGTTGTGATGAGCAGTTCTTC	CASCGQGCDEQFF
TRBJ1-4	once	NA	TRBV7-9	TGTGCCAGCAGCTTTTCAGGGGAATTGGAAAAACTGTTTTTT	CASSFSGELEKLFF
TRBJ2-5	NA	TRBD1	TRBV7-9	TGTGCCAGCGATAACCCAACAGGGGCCGGTGGGACCCAGTACTTC	CASDNPTGAGGTQYF
TRBJ2-1	NA	TRBD1	TRBV19	TGTGCCAGTAGTCCCCGGGACAGGGACCATGAGCAGTTCTTC	CASSPRDRDHEQFF